A single sample gave rise to the 26 T cell receptor beta chains below, sequenced in a study of beta chain features in type 1 diabetes. The sequenced template was cDNA made from the entire isolated RNA. Sequencing was performed with immunoSEQ multiplex PCR; in TCRdb, only in-frame clones are kept and a portion is missing. The sample records around 250,000 clones, 11% to 15% being singletons. Study-wide results and limits: All four CD4+ subsets from Type 1 diabetes patients carried moderately but significantly shorter TCRB CDR3s.

The antigens for these receptors are not known. Sequencing input: naive CD4+ T cells from blood. These receptors originate from a man younger than 45 with type 1 diabetes.

DNA of the CDR3: TGTGCCAGTTGGGAACAGGGGACGTCCCTCCACTTT. Translation: CASWEQGTSLHF. The rearrangement uses TRBV19 and TRBJ1-6; 7 nucleotides match TRBD1. V was clipped by 8 bases and J by 14 bases; unmatched bases: 9. Germline V gene lookup returns CDR1 LNHDA and CDR2 SQIVND (reference sequence). This CDR3 comprises 12 residues.

A few counts support this clone. The chain recombines TRBV7-9 with TRBJ1-2; 8 positions match TRBD1. Unmatched junction bases numbered 2, after V lost 5 bases and J lost 0 bases. CDR1 SEHNR and CDR2 FQNEAQ come from the germline V gene (reference sequence). The CDR3 length is 14 residues. CDR3 DNA: TGTGCCAGCAGCCGGACAGGGACTAACTATGGCTACACCTTC. Amino acids: CASSRTGTNYGYTF.

The chain recombines TRBV28 with TRBJ1-5; tentative D call: TRBD1 (5 bases). The CDR3 is made up of 14 amino acids. Between the trimmed V and J ends, which lost 8 bases and 0 bases, there was a span of 11 bases. Germline V CDR1 and CDR2: MDHEN, SYDVKM. In nucleotides, the CDR3 is TGTGCCAGCGTGAGGACAAATAGCAATCAGCCCCAGCATTTT. Its protein product is CASVRTNSNQPQHF.

This clone was counted a few times. The rearrangement links TRBV30 to TRBJ1-2; TRBD1 agrees at 7 bases. Trimming at V came to 0 bases and at J to 4 bases, leaving 2 bases not matched to a gene. Germline values: CDR1 GTSNPN, CDR2 SVGIG (reference sequence). This CDR3 region has 13 residues. This chain's CDR3 is CAWSVPGGYGYTF. The CDR3 region has the DNA TGTGCCTGGAGTGTACCAGGGGGCTATGGCTACACCTTC.

The chain carries TRBV5-1 and TRBJ1-5; a weak D match, TRBD1 (6 bases). This CDR3 spans 14 amino acids. Trimming took 3 bases from V and 1 from J, leaving 8 bases between them. The germline V gene encodes CDR1 SGHRS and CDR2 YFSETQ. The chain's CDR3 is CASSSGVSNQPQHF. CDR3 coding DNA: TGCGCCAGCAGCTCAGGGGTAAGCAATCAGCCCCAGCATTTT. Full variable domain (rest looked up from reference TRBV5-1 and TRBJ1-5): KAGVTQTPRYLIKTRGQQVTLSCSPISGHRSVSWYQQTPGQGLQFLFEYFSETQRNKGNFPGRFSGRQFSNSRSEMNVSTLELGDSALYLCASSSGVSNQPQHFGDGTRLSIL.

This chain connects TRBV10-2 to TRBJ1-1, with unresolved D. The germline CDR1 and CDR2 sequences are WSHSY and SAAADI. Trimming removed 2 bases from V and 0 bases from J, with 4 bases in between. This CDR3 region has 13 residues. CDR3 amino acids: CASSEVVNTEAFF. CDR3 bases: TGCGCCAGCAGTGAGGTCGTGAACACTGAAGCTTTCTTT.

As DNA, the CDR3 is TGTGCCAGCAGCCTTGGACTAGCGGAACTTGGGTACGAGCAGTACTTC. Its protein is CASSLGLAELGYEQYF. The chain combines TRBV2 with TRBJ2-7; 10 positions agree with TRBD2. The junction had 12 bases not matched to a gene; V was cut back by 6 bases and J by 4 bases. The CDR3 consists of 16 residues. Germline CDR1 reads SNHLY; CDR2 reads FYNNEI.

V is TRBV19 and J is TRBJ1-1; D unclear. V lost 3 bases to trimming and J lost 3 bases, with 8 bases between them. The CDR3 runs 13 residues. CDR1 is LNHDA, CDR2 SQIVND, per germline (reference sequence). The CDR3 spells CASSIREYTEAFF. Written as DNA, the CDR3 is TGTGCCAGTAGTATCCGGGAGTACACTGAAGCTTTCTTT.

The sample holds a few counts of this clone. The V and J genes are TRBV7-9 and TRBJ1-1, with D uncertain. Trimming stripped 4 bases from V and 7 bases from J, with 10 bases between. This CDR3 has 12 amino acids. Germline CDR1 SEHNR, CDR2 FQNEAQ (reference sequence). CDR3 DNA: TGTGCCAGCAGCTATAGCGGGCGTGAAGCTTTCTTT. Translated: CASSYSGREAFF.

V is TRBV5-1 and J is TRBJ2-6; D is possibly TRBD1 (5 bases). CDR3 length equals 14 residues. The ends were cut back, 5 bases at V and 2 bases at J, with 8 bases in the middle. The V gene's germline CDR1 is SGHRS and CDR2 YFSETQ. The CDR3 DNA is TGCGCCAGCAGTTCAGGGACTGGGGCCAACGTCCTGACTTTC. The encoded protein is CASSSGTGANVLTF.

This clone has a handful of counts. The gene calls are TRBV5-1 and TRBJ1-5; 7 bases align to TRBD1. This CDR3 spans 15 amino acids. CDR1 SGHRS and CDR2 YFSETQ come from the germline V gene. J was trimmed by 5 bases and V by 4 bases; bases with no gene match: 9. In DNA form, the CDR3 reads TGCGCCAGCAGCCCCCAAAGGAGGGGGCATCAGCCCCAGCATTTT. Its protein is CASSPQRRGHQPQHF. Using reference TRBV5-1 and TRBJ1-5 for the parts outside the CDR3, the full variable domain is KAGVTQTPRYLIKTRGQQVTLSCSPISGHRSVSWYQQTPGQGLQFLFEYFSETQRNKGNFPGRFSGRQFSNSRSEMNVSTLELGDSALYLCASSPQRRGHQPQHFGDGTRLSIL.

The gene calls are TRBV5-5 and TRBJ1-2; D might be TRBD1 (6 bases). Germline V gene sequence: CDR1 SGHKS, CDR2 YYEKEE (reference sequence). With 0 bases removed from V and 4 bases from J, the gap between germline ends came to 7 bases. The CDR3 spans 13 residues. CDR3 in DNA: TGTGCCAGCAGCTTGGACAGGGCCTATGGCTACACCTTC. It is translated as CASSLDRAYGYTF.

J is TRBJ2-3 and V is TRBV5-1; D may be TRBD2 (6 bases). Germline CDR1 is SGHRS and CDR2 is YFSETQ. Trimming took off 0 bases at V and 0 bases at J, with 14 bases between the two ends. This CDR3 spans 17 amino acids. The DNA for the CDR3 is TGCGCCAGCAGCTTGGAGGTGGGGGGACCAAGCACAGATACGCAGTATTTT. It specifies CASSLEVGGPSTDTQYF.

This clone occurred a few times. The V and J genes are TRBV30 and TRBJ1-1; a weak D match, TRBD1 (6 bases). Looked up from germline, CDR1 is GTSNPN and CDR2 is SVGIG (reference sequence). The CDR3 is 11 amino acids. Deletions cut 2 bases from V and 7 bases from J, with 8 bases between. The chain's CDR3 is CAWSSDSEAFF. DNA of the CDR3: TGTGCCTGGAGTTCGGACAGTGAAGCTTTCTTT.

A few counts support this clone. The chain employs TRBV7-9 and TRBJ1-1, with D possibly TRBD1 on 5 matching bases. CDR3 size: 14 residues. Trimming removed 1 base at V and 4 bases at J, with 10 bases between. Germline assignment: CDR1 SEHNR and CDR2 FQNEAQ (reference sequence). CDR3 sequence: CASSLEGLGTEAFF. CDR3 nucleotide sequence: TGTGCCAGCAGCTTAGAGGGGTTGGGCACTGAAGCTTTCTTT.

This clone was seen a handful of times. The CDR3: CASSPLAGGPGNEQFF. CDR3 in DNA: TGTGCCAGCAGCCCATTAGCGGGGGGGCCGGGCAATGAGCAGTTCTTC. The rearrangement links TRBV7-6 to TRBJ2-1, with TRBD2 identical over 11 bases. Germline V CDR1 and CDR2: SGHVS, FNYEAQ. The CDR3 totals 16 residues. The trim removed 5 bases at V and 6 bases at J, leaving 9 bases unmatched.

This clone occurred a few times. V usage is TRBV10-3 and J usage is TRBJ2-5; the match to TRBD1 covers 10 bases. The end of the DNA is better explained by TRBJ2-7, so the J call may be wrong. This CDR3 spans 13 amino acids. From germline, CDR1 is ENHRY and CDR2 SYGVKD. The CDR3 nucleotides are TGTGCCATCAGTGGACAGGGGGCCGACGAGCAGTACTTC. This codes for CAISGQGADEQYF.

The chain is built from TRBV6-5 and TRBJ1-1; 7 bases line up with TRBD1. V lost 3 bases, J lost 6 bases, and 4 bases stayed unmatched. CDR1 and CDR2 (germline): MNHEY, SVGAGI. The CDR3 has 13 residues. This CDR3 reads CASSYAGGPEAFF. DNA of the CDR3: TGTGCCAGCAGTTATGCAGGGGGGCCTGAAGCTTTCTTT.

This clone was found a few times. The gene calls are TRBV6-5 and TRBJ2-3; maybe TRBD1 (5 bases). Deletions cut 6 bases from V and 3 bases from J, with 13 bases between. The CDR3 has 14 residues. Germline V gives CDR1 MNHEY, CDR2 SVGAGI. CDR3 region: CASRVTANTDTQYF. The CDR3, as DNA: TGTGCCAGCAGAGTGACAGCTAATACAGATACGCAGTATTTT.

This clone was observed a few times. The chain uses TRBV9 and TRBJ1-6; the D gene is possibly TRBD1 (5 bases). The CDR3 spans 18 residues. Trimming took off 4 bases at V and 0 bases at J, with 17 bases between the two ends. The germline V gene encodes CDR1 SGDLS and CDR2 YYNGEE. The CDR3 here is CASSPGEDSSSYNSPLHF. The CDR3 coding sequence is TGTGCCAGCAGCCCGGGGGAGGACTCAAGCTCCTATAATTCACCCCTCCACTTT.

The rearrangement joins TRBV9 to TRBJ2-1; 9 nucleotides align to TRBD2. CDR1 and CDR2 (germline): SGDLS, YYNGEE. After removal of 0 bases from V and 0 bases from J, the junction contained 16 bases not matched to a gene. The CDR3 runs to 21 residues. The CDR3 bases are TGTGCCAGCAGCGTAGCTAGGGGGGCGGGAGGGCCCGAATTCTCCTACAATGAGCAGTTCTTC. Translation: CASSVARGAGGPEFSYNEQFF.

The CDR3 DNA is TGTGCCATAAGTCAGGGGTACACAGATACGCAGTATTTT. Protein sequence: CAISQGYTDTQYF. The V and J genes are TRBV2 and TRBJ2-3; D possibly corresponds to TRBD1 (6 bases). This CDR3 contains 13 residues. Germline values: CDR1 SNHLY, CDR2 FYNNEI. Trimming took 10 bases from V and 2 from J, leaving 13 bases between them.

This clone has more than one count but fewer than ten. J is TRBJ2-5 and V is TRBV5-1; no firm D call. The ends were cut back, 0 bases at V and 2 bases at J, with 5 bases in the middle. The CDR3 spans 13 residues. The V gene's germline CDR1 is SGHRS and CDR2 YFSETQ. The CDR3 spells CASSLVLQETQYF. The CDR3, as DNA: TGCGCCAGCAGCTTGGTATTGCAAGAGACCCAGTACTTC.

This clone has only a few counts. The V call is TRBV30, the J call TRBJ2-3, with 10 bases that match TRBD1. V trimming: 5 bases; J trimming: 6 bases; junction bases outside the gene matches: 11. In germline, CDR1 is GTSNPN, CDR2 SVGIG (reference sequence). This CDR3 has 15 amino acids. DNA of the CDR3: TGTGCCTGGCGAGCCGGGACAGGGGAGGTTGATACGCAGTATTTT. As protein: CAWRAGTGEVDTQYF.

This chain joins TRBV14 and TRBJ1-4; possible D gene TRBD1, 5 bases. V was trimmed by 1 base and J by 8 bases, leaving 8 bases between them. Germline V lookup: CDR1 SGHDN, CDR2 FVKESK. CDR3 length equals 13 residues. CDR3 sequence reads: CASSQAGGEKLFF. CDR3 coding DNA: TGTGCCAGCAGCCAAGCGGGGGGGGAAAAACTGTTTTTT.

The chain couples TRBV6-6 to TRBJ1-2, with 7 bases aligning to TRBD1. With V trimmed by 2 bases and J by 6 bases, 3 bases remained unmatched. The CDR3 is 13 amino acids. Germline V gives CDR1 MNHNY, CDR2 SVGAGI (reference sequence). CDR3 loop: CASSYRQGNGYTF. The CDR3 nucleotides read TGTGCCAGCAGTTACCGACAGGGTAATGGCTACACCTTC.